The 11 T cell receptor beta chains given below trace back to one sample, sequenced in a study of control samples from healthy donors and cancer patients. Profiled with immunoSEQ multiplex PCR; TCRdb holds only in-frame clones, not every one. The sample has around 150,000 clones, about nine tenths seen once; the top ten hold 4.9%. Material: blood. Receptor source: a man younger than 45 in good health.

The chain couples TRBV6-6 to TRBJ2-7, with TRBD1 matching over 7 bases. CDR3 length equals 14 residues. With 6 bases clipped from V and 1 base from J, the junction kept 6 bases outside the gene matches. Germline CDR1 and CDR2: MNHNY and SVGAGI (reference sequence). The CDR3 DNA sequence: TGTGCCAGCAGCCGGGACAGTGATTCCTACGAGCAGTACTTC. Amino acids: CASSRDSDSYEQYF.

This chain joins TRBV9 and TRBJ2-7; D may be TRBD2 (5 bases). V was shortened by 0 bases and J by 3 bases, with 13 bases between the two germline ends. The CDR3 is 15 amino acids. Per germline, CDR1 SGDLS and CDR2 YYNGEE. CDR3 loop: CASSVEGSHNYEQYF. CDR3 DNA sequence: TGTGCCAGCAGCGTAGAAGGGAGTCACAACTACGAGCAGTACTTC.

This clone was seen a single time. The genes are TRBV5-5 and TRBJ2-3; the match to TRBD2 covers 7 bases. The CDR3 is 14 residues long. V gave up 0 bases and J gave up 5 bases; unmatched junction bases: 3. Germline CDR1 and CDR2: SGHKS and YYEKEE (reference sequence). Here the CDR3 reads CASSLGGRVDTQYF. CDR3 coding DNA: TGTGCCAGCAGCTTGGGAGGGAGGGTAGATACGCAGTATTTT.

The chain links TRBV7-6 to TRBJ2-2; D is unclear. V shed 1 base and J shed 2 bases, with 5 bases lying between them. Germline-derived CDR1 and CDR2 are SGHVS and FNYEAQ. The CDR3 consists of 14 residues. The DNA of the CDR3 is TGTGCCAGCAGCTTAGTGTATAACACCGGGGAGCTGTTTTTT. This sequence encodes CASSLVYNTGELFF.

This chain links TRBV19 with TRBJ2-7, with 11 bases that match TRBD2. Germline-derived CDR1 and CDR2 are LNHDA and SQIVND (reference sequence). The CDR3 extends over 14 amino acids. Germline trimming cut 8 bases from V and 2 bases from J; bases unmatched to any gene: 5. The CDR3 sequence: CASQTSGSTYEQYF. CDR3 in DNA: TGTGCCAGTCAAACTAGCGGGAGCACCTACGAGCAGTACTTC. Full variable domain (rest looked up from reference TRBV19 and TRBJ2-7): DGGITQSPKYLFRKEGQNVTLSCEQNLNHDAMYWYRQDPGQGLRLIYYSQIVNDFQKGDIAEGYSVSREKKESFPLTVTSAQKNPTAFYLCASQTSGSTYEQYFGPGTRLTVT.

On this clone itself: The conserved final phenylalanine or tryptophan is absent from the CDR3, which likely points to a read error. No DNA is shown, since the ends of the CDR3 on it are uncertain; the CDR3 is the one TCRdb lists. The chain has TRBV21-1 and TRBJ1-1. TRBV21-1 is a recognized pseudogene. The CDR3 sequence runs 9 residues, both termini included. The CDR3 loop is CASSKEGSG.

The chain couples TRBV5-4 to TRBJ1-5; 9 nucleotides line up with TRBD1. Germline CDR1 reads SGHNT; CDR2 reads YYREEE (reference sequence). Unmatched junction bases numbered 7, after V lost 4 bases and J lost 2 bases. The CDR3 loop spans 16 amino acids. The DNA of the CDR3 is TGTGCCAGCAGCGTAACAGGGGGCTTTGGCAATCAGCCCCAGCATTTT. As protein: CASSVTGGFGNQPQHF.

The chain is built from TRBV9 and TRBJ1-4; 7 positions match TRBD1. CDR3 length equals 15 residues. Germline assignment: CDR1 SGDLS and CDR2 YYNGEE. The J segment lost 4 bases and the V segment lost 1 base, leaving 4 bases of the junction unmatched. The CDR3 DNA follows: TGTGCCAGCAGCGTATCCGGGACAGATAATGAAAAACTGTTTTTT. It encodes CASSVSGTDNEKLFF. The variable domain in full, completed from reference TRBV9 and TRBJ1-4, reads DSGVTQTPKHLITATGQRVTLRCSPRSGDLSVYWYQQSLDQGLQFLIQYYNGEERAKGNILERFSAQQFPDLHSELNLSSLELGDSALYFCASSVSGTDNEKLFFGSGTQLSVL.

The chain uses TRBV23-1 and TRBJ2-2; D is ambiguous. TRBV23-1 is classed as an ORF, of uncertain function. V lost 0 bases, J lost 4 bases, and 12 bases lay in between. The CDR3 sequence is 16 residues long. Here the CDR3 reads CASSQSYPGSTGELFF. For the CDR3, the DNA is TGCGCCAGCAGTCAATCGTACCCAGGATCCACCGGGGAGCTGTTTTTT.

The chain carries TRBV7-2 and TRBJ2-3; D unclear. Germline-derived CDR1 and CDR2 are SGHTA and FQGNSA. The length of the CDR3 is 15 residues. Trimming pared 5 bases from V and 2 bases from J, leaving 14 bases between. This CDR3 reads CASSQARQTTDTQYF. CDR3 in DNA: TGTGCCAGCAGCCAAGCCCGGCAGACCACAGATACGCAGTATTTT.

With respect to this clone: With a much larger clone just one base away, this may be a read error. CDR3 coding DNA: TGTGCCAGCAGTGACTCTGGGGCCAACGTCCTGACTTTC. This gives the protein CASSDSGANVLTF. V and J are TRBV6-4 and TRBJ2-6; unclear D gene. The CDR3 is 13 amino acids. Trimming removed 0 bases from V and 3 bases from J, with 0 bases in between. CDR1 and CDR2 (germline): MRHNA, SNTAGT.